This T cell receptor beta chain was observed in a study of persistence of HIV-infected CD4 T cells. Sequencing used immunoSEQ version 4 in survey mode. Template was genomic DNA at approximately 10 ng/uL, with up to 1 ug used per sample. Repertoires were generated with immunoSEQ multiplex PCR, while TCRdb's copy carries only in-frame clones and drops some. The table lists some 30,000 clones, around 70% of them singletons. V was clipped by 5 bases and J by 10 bases, with 11 bases between them. Per the germline V gene, CDR1 is SGHNT and CDR2 is YENEEA. The CDR3 spans 11 residues. To note about this clone: Its antigen is unidentified.

Cells were stimulated with overlapping HIV-1 Gag 15-mer peptides. Responding CD4+ T cells were sorted by upregulation of both CD40 ligand and CD69. The chain combines TRBV11-3 with TRBJ1-2; no reliable D call. The sequence derives from an adult man with HIV who was CMV-seropositive. Sequenced material: CD4+ T cells sorted from PBMCs after approximately 19-hour stimulation, taken from a patient who received antiretroviral therapy. This CDR3 reads CASSVKYYYTF. CDR3 nucleotide sequence: TGTGCCAGCAGCGTAAAATACTACTACACCTTC. The entire variable domain, with the rest obtained from reference TRBV11-3 and TRBJ1-2, is as follows: EAGVVQSPRYKIIEKKQPVAFWCNPISGHNTLYWYLQNLGQGPELLIRYENEEAVDDSQLPKDRFSAERLKGVDSTLKIQPAELGDSAVYLCASSVKYYYTFGSGTRLTVV.